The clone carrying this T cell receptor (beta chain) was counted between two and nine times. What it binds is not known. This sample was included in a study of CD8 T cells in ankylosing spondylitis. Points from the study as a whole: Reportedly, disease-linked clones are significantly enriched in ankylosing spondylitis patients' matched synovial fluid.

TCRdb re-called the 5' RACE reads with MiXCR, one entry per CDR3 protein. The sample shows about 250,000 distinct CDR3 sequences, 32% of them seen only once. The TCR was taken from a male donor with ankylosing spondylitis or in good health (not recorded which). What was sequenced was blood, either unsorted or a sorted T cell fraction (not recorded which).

Here the CDR3 reads CASSVVGGDTEAFF. The CDR3 DNA reads as TGTGCCAGCAGCGTGGTTGGGGGAGACACTGAAGCTTTCTTT. The chain carries TRBV9 and TRBJ1-1; D may be TRBD1 (5 bases). Germline lookup yields CDR1 SGDLS and CDR2 YYNGEE. This CDR3 region has 14 residues. Trimming pared 2 bases from V and 3 bases from J, leaving 11 bases between.